This T cell receptor (beta chain) is from a study of T-cell memory formation after mild COVID-19. The study's findings and limits: Balance between CD4 and CD8 was seen in clones contracting day 15 to 85, and a CD4+ lean was seen in later expanders.

V lost 2 bases and J 5 bases, leaving 10 bases between the germline ends. This CDR3 is built from 14 residues. The germline CDR1 and CDR2 sequences are SGHKS and YYEKEE (reference sequence). MiXCR, run by TCRdb on the 5' RACE reads, gives a single entry per CDR3 protein. The table includes roughly 110,000 distinct CDR3 sequences, around an eighth detected once. Concerning this clonotype: The antigen is undetermined.

The source of this sequence is a man between 18 and 35 years old who had mild COVID-19 (a few samples of this study predate the infection). Cell type and time point are not known. Specimen: PBMCs or a T cell subset sorted from them (not recorded which). This sequence joins TRBV5-5 and TRBJ2-2; D gene uncertain. The CDR3 loop reads CASSFHETTGELFF. CDR3 bases: TGTGCCAGCAGCTTTCACGAAACGACCGGGGAGCTGTTTTTT.